The 19 T cell receptor beta chains presented below share a single source sample, sequenced in a study of cytomegalovirus exposure and HLA in healthy donors. Profiling relied on immunoSEQ multiplex PCR, and the TCRdb table lists in-frame clones only, not all of them. This sample has about 240,000 clones, with around nine tenths found just once. Specimen: PBMCs. Receptors originate from a man aged 18 to 35 in good health and CMV-seronegative.

The chain joins TRBV11-2 to TRBJ1-1, with D perhaps matching TRBD1 (5 bases). The V end was cut by 6 bases, the J end by 1 base, with 18 bases between. Germline values: CDR1 SGHAT, CDR2 FQNNGV. The length of the CDR3 is 16 residues. The CDR3 spells CASSSQGLGGNTEAFF. CDR3 sequence (DNA): TGTGCCAGCAGTTCCCAGGGCCTCGGGGGGAACACTGAAGCTTTCTTT.

This chain links TRBV25-1 with TRBJ1-3; 7 nucleotides align to TRBD1. V trimming: 4 bases; J trimming: 0 bases; junction bases outside the gene matches: 3. The CDR3 loop spans 15 amino acids. The germline V gene has CDR1 MGHDK and CDR2 SYGVNS. The CDR3, as DNA: TGTGCCAGCAGTGCTCACAGGGGCTCTGGAAACACCATATATTTT. Its protein product is CASSAHRGSGNTIYF. Filled out from reference TRBV25-1 and TRBJ1-3, the complete variable domain reads EADIYQTPRYLVIGTGKKITLECSQTMGHDKMYWYQQDPGMELHLIHYSYGVNSTEKGDLSSESTVSRIRTEHFPLTLESARPSHTSQYLCASSAHRGSGNTIYFGEGSWLTVV.

This clone has more than one count but fewer than ten. The genes are TRBV6-5 and TRBJ1-2, with D possibly TRBD1 on 5 matching bases. Trimming stripped 3 bases from V and 2 bases from J, with 7 bases between. CDR1 is MNHEY, CDR2 SVGAGI, per germline. The CDR3 runs to 13 residues. The CDR3 region is CASSYGGNYGYTF. DNA of the CDR3: TGTGCCAGCAGTTATGGGGGGAACTATGGCTACACCTTC.

The V and J genes are TRBV15 and TRBJ1-5, with no clear D. CDR3 length: 13 residues. CDR1 is LNHNV and CDR2 is YYDKDF in the germline V gene (reference sequence). The V gene lost 11 bases and the J gene lost 4 bases, with 15 bases spanning the gap. This chain's CDR3 is CAVGGLGNQPQHF. The CDR3 DNA reads TGTGCCGTTGGCGGTTTAGGTAATCAGCCCCAGCATTTT.

CDR3: CASSGGPDTQYF. CDR3 DNA sequence: TGTGCCAGCAGTGGGGGCCCAGATACGCAGTATTTT. J is TRBJ2-3 and V is TRBV2, with D maybe TRBD1 (5 bases). Per germline, CDR1 SNHLY and CDR2 FYNNEI. Trimming shortened V by 4 bases and J by 4 bases, and 6 bases separated the two germline ends. The CDR3 is made up of 12 amino acids. The whole variable domain, filled in from reference TRBV2 and TRBJ2-3, reads EPEVTQTPSHQVTQMGQEVILRCVPISNHLYFYWYRQILGQKVEFLVSFYNNEISEKSEIFDDQFSVERPDGSNFTLKIRSTKLEDSAMYFCASSGGPDTQYFGPGTRLTVL.

Only one count was recorded for this clone. This chain links TRBV6-5 with TRBJ1-1; no firm D call. Germline CDR1 reads MNHEY; CDR2 reads SVGAGI. The CDR3 length is 13 residues. Trimming left V 6 bases short and J 3 bases short, with 11 bases between. CDR3 region: CASSTRGYTEAFF. CDR3 coding DNA: TGTGCCAGCAGCACTCGCGGATACACTGAAGCTTTCTTT.

A few counts support this clone. The chain is built from TRBV5-4 and TRBJ1-2; maybe TRBD1 (6 bases). V gave up 5 bases and J gave up 5 bases, with 22 bases separating them. In germline, CDR1 is SGHNT, CDR2 YYREEE (reference sequence). The CDR3 has 16 residues. The CDR3 DNA reads as TGTGCCAGCAGGGTAGGGGGAACGGGGACGGATTATGGCTACACCTTC. Its protein product is CASRVGGTGTDYGYTF. Based on the CDR3 plus reference TRBV5-4 and TRBJ1-2, the full variable domain is ETGVTQSPTHLIKTRGQQVTLRCSSQSGHNTVSWYQQALGQGPQFIFQYYREEENGRGNFPPRFSGLQFPNYSSELNVNALELDDSALYLCASRVGGTGTDYGYTFGSGTRLTVV.

This chain connects TRBV6-5 to TRBJ1-1; D gene ambiguous. V lost 2 bases and J lost 3, with 10 bases in between. Germline lookup yields CDR1 MNHEY and CDR2 SVGAGI. This CDR3 is 14 amino acids long. The CDR3 DNA reads TGTGCCAGCAGTTACGAGATCGGGTACACTGAAGCTTTCTTT. It codes for CASSYEIGYTEAFF.

This clone has a single count. The chain carries TRBV7-2 and TRBJ2-5, with 9 bases matching TRBD1. CDR1 is SGHTA and CDR2 is FQGNSA in the germline V gene. With 5 bases clipped from V and 4 bases from J, the junction kept 5 bases outside the gene matches. This CDR3 spans 14 amino acids. The CDR3: CASSNRGQGETQYF. CDR3 DNA sequence: TGTGCCAGCAGCAACAGGGGGCAGGGAGAGACCCAGTACTTC.

This chain links TRBV27 with TRBJ1-5, with TRBD1 matching 9 bases. Germline assignment: CDR1 MNHEY and CDR2 SMNVEV (reference sequence). CDR3 length: 16 residues. Germline trimming cut 6 bases from V and 2 bases from J; bases unmatched to any gene: 8. This CDR3 is CASRQGANVGNQPQHF. CDR3 coding DNA: TGTGCCAGCAGACAGGGGGCGAATGTGGGCAATCAGCCCCAGCATTTT.

The chain links TRBV28 to TRBJ2-1; 7 bases match TRBD1. Germline assignment: CDR1 MDHEN and CDR2 SYDVKM. V lost 5 bases, J lost 2 bases, and 12 bases stayed unmatched. CDR3 length: 17 residues. The CDR3 is CASSIFPGTVAYNEQFF. The CDR3 bases are TGTGCCAGCAGTATTTTCCCGGGGACAGTTGCCTACAATGAGCAGTTCTTC.

The chain uses TRBV30 and TRBJ2-3, with 9 bases that match TRBD2. The CDR3 has 16 residues. Trimming cost V 0 bases and J 3 bases; bases outside gene matches: 7. Germline values: CDR1 GTSNPN, CDR2 SVGIG (reference sequence). The CDR3 here is CAWSVRRLAGTDTQYF. The DNA of the CDR3 is TGTGCCTGGAGTGTACGGAGGCTAGCGGGGACAGATACGCAGTATTTT.

The rearrangement joins TRBV10-1 to TRBJ2-2; a possible D gene is TRBD1 (6 bases). The germline V gene encodes CDR1 WNHNN and CDR2 SYGVQD (reference sequence). V was shortened by 5 bases and J by 6 bases, with 13 bases between the two germline ends. The CDR3 extends over 14 amino acids. CDR3 region: CASSRGSASGELFF. The CDR3 nucleotides are TGCGCCAGCAGTAGGGGGTCGGCCTCCGGGGAGCTGTTTTTT.

Regarding this clone: The junction departs from the called germline gene at one end, perhaps through a read error. The rearrangement links TRBV9 to TRBJ1-4, with D unresolved. In germline, CDR1 is SGDLS, CDR2 YYNGEE. The CDR3 sequence is 15 residues long. CDR3 in DNA: TGTGCCAGCAGTGTAGCTGGCGGGAATAATGAAAAACTGTTTTTT. It translates to CASSVAGGNNEKLFF.

This clone has just one count. V gene TRBV7-2 combines with J gene TRBJ2-7, with TRBD2 matching over 11 bases. This CDR3 contains 18 residues. The V gene end was trimmed by 6 bases and the J gene end by 4 bases; junction bases not matched to a gene: 17. Germline CDR1 and CDR2: SGHTA and FQGNSA. The CDR3 region has the DNA TGTGCCAGCAGGATATCCCCTTTTAGCGGGAGGGCCCCTTACGAGCAGTACTTC. Amino acids: CASRISPFSGRAPYEQYF.

The rearrangement joins TRBV7-9 to TRBJ2-5; 7 bases map to TRBD2. The CDR3 has 13 amino acids. Germline CDR1 reads SEHNR; CDR2 reads FQNEAQ (reference sequence). With V trimmed by 8 bases and J by 5 bases, 8 bases remained unmatched. CDR3 sequence reads: CASLLGGFETQYF. CDR3 DNA sequence: TGTGCCAGCCTTTTGGGAGGGTTTGAGACCCAGTACTTC.

V gene TRBV9 combines with J gene TRBJ1-2; D unclear. The CDR3 has 14 residues. Germline CDR1 is SGDLS and CDR2 is YYNGEE. V was cut by 5 bases and J by 1 base, with 12 bases left in between. The CDR3: CASSDSGINYGYTF. CDR3 DNA sequence: TGTGCCAGCAGTGATAGCGGCATTAACTATGGCTACACCTTC.

This clone was counted once. The V call is TRBV10-3, the J call TRBJ1-5; 9 bases match TRBD1. CDR1 and CDR2 from the germline V gene are ENHRY and SYGVKD. V lost 7 bases and J lost 6; bases outside the gene matches: 7. The CDR3 loop spans 14 amino acids. The CDR3 is CAINQDRGAQPQHF. As DNA, the CDR3 is TGTGCCATCAATCAGGACAGGGGTGCTCAGCCCCAGCATTTT.

V and J are TRBV7-6 and TRBJ2-1; 9 bases are shared with TRBD1. The CDR3 totals 17 residues. The germline V gene has CDR1 SGHVS and CDR2 FNYEAQ. Trimming cost V 1 base and J 3 bases; bases outside gene matches: 7. The CDR3: CASSLENTGQGYNEQFF. The CDR3 coding sequence is TGTGCCAGCAGCTTAGAAAATACGGGACAGGGCTACAATGAGCAGTTCTTC.